This entry is about one T cell receptor beta chain. V gave up 1 base and J gave up 6 bases, with 13 bases separating them. The CDR3 has 15 amino acids. CDR1 and CDR2 (germline): MNHNS, SASEGT. The data originate from a study of T cell clones after liver transplantation. At the level of the study: Subjects received no induction therapy and standard immunosuppression until randomization at 12-24 months post-transplant.

The method was immunoSEQ multiplex PCR; TCRdb's version includes in-frame clones alone and lacks a portion of them. The sample includes under 150,000 clones, approximately 90% of them seen just once. The chain uses TRBV6-1 and TRBJ1-5; TRBD1 might be the D (6 bases). The starting material was CD4+ T cells from blood, obtained 12 months after liver transplant. The TCR was taken from a human patient who received a liver transplant. Some T cells may be the graft donor's. The chain's CDR3 is CASSEDRAFSQPQHF. For the CDR3, the DNA is TGTGCCAGCAGTGAAGACAGGGCCTTTAGTCAGCCCCAGCATTTT.